A selection of T cell receptor beta chains follows, all from one sample in a study of cytomegalovirus exposure and HLA in healthy donors. Assay: immunoSEQ multiplex PCR; the TCRdb copy retains only in-frame clones and omits some. The sample includes approximately 270,000 clones, around 89% of them seen just once. Sample: PBMCs. Source of these receptors: a woman under 30 in good health and CMV-seronegative. The CDR3 runs from the conserved cysteine through the conserved F or W. The D gene is left open where the match is weak. Clone size appears in some rows only: once, few, many, or a class for an expanded clone.

v_call: TRBV6-4; j_call: TRBJ1-2; clone_size: -; d_call: TRBD1; cdr3_nt: TGTGCCAGCAGACGGACAGGCTGGGATTATGGCTACACCTTC; cdr3_aa: CASRRTGWDYGYTF
v_call: TRBV30; j_call: TRBJ2-7; clone_size: -; d_call: -; cdr3_nt: TGTGCCGCCTCGACTTACGAGCAGTACTTC; cdr3_aa: CAASTYEQYF
v_call: TRBV5-1; j_call: TRBJ2-2; clone_size: -; d_call: -; cdr3_nt: TGCGCCAGCAGCTGGACTACCGGGGAGCTGTTTTTT; cdr3_aa: CASSWTTGELFF
v_call: TRBV4-1; j_call: TRBJ2-7; clone_size: -; d_call: TRBD1; cdr3_nt: TGCGCCAGCAGCCAGGGGACAGGGGTACACGAGCAGTACTTC; cdr3_aa: CASSQGTGVHEQYF
v_call: TRBV6-1; j_call: TRBJ2-2; clone_size: -; d_call: TRBD2; cdr3_nt: TGTGCCAGCTATAGCGGGGGGGCCAACACCGGGGAGCTGTTTTTT; cdr3_aa: CASYSGGANTGELFF
v_call: TRBV6-5; j_call: TRBJ2-2; clone_size: -; d_call: -; cdr3_nt: TGTGCCAGCAGCTCGATCTCCGGGACCGGGGAGCTGTTTTTT; cdr3_aa: CASSSISGTGELFF
v_call: TRBV7-9; j_call: TRBJ1-2; clone_size: once; d_call: TRBD1; cdr3_nt: TGTGCCAGCAGGGGGGACAGAAGTGGAGGCTACACCTTC; cdr3_aa: CASRGDRSGGYTF
v_call: TRBV7-3; j_call: TRBJ2-7; clone_size: -; d_call: TRBD1; cdr3_nt: TGTGCCAGCAGCTTCTCCGGGACAGGGGGCGGCGAGCAGTACTTC; cdr3_aa: CASSFSGTGGGEQYF
v_call: TRBV7-3; j_call: TRBJ1-1; clone_size: -; d_call: -; cdr3_nt: TGTGCCAGCAGCTTAGACTCCGGTCCTAGAGAAGCTTTCTTT; cdr3_aa: CASSLDSGPREAFF
v_call: TRBV12-5; j_call: TRBJ2-3; clone_size: -; d_call: TRBD1; cdr3_nt: TGTGCTAGTGGTTTAGGGGGCGATACGCAGTATTTT; cdr3_aa: CASGLGGDTQYF
v_call: TRBV7-3; j_call: TRBJ2-2; clone_size: once; d_call: TRBD1; cdr3_nt: TGTGCCAGCGGAACCGGGACAGGGATCACCGGGGAGCTGTTTTTT; cdr3_aa: CASGTGTGITGELFF
v_call: TRBV9; j_call: TRBJ2-5; clone_size: few; d_call: TRBD2; cdr3_nt: TGTGCCAGCAGCGTAGGGGTAGCGGGAGAGACCCAGTACTTC; cdr3_aa: CASSVGVAGETQYF
v_call: TRBV7-7; j_call: TRBJ2-1; clone_size: -; d_call: -; cdr3_nt: TGTGCCAGCAGCCCCCAGGGATACAATGAGCAGTTCTTC; cdr3_aa: CASSPQGYNEQFF
v_call: TRBV7-2; j_call: TRBJ1-2; clone_size: once; d_call: -; cdr3_nt: TGTGCCAGCAGCTCAGGGTTCTATGGCTACACCTTC; cdr3_aa: CASSSGFYGYTF
v_call: TRBV28; j_call: TRBJ1-1; clone_size: -; d_call: -; cdr3_nt: TGTGCCAGCAGTCCGCGGGCCCTGAACACTGAAGCTTTCTTT; cdr3_aa: CASSPRALNTEAFF
v_call: TRBV19; j_call: TRBJ1-5; clone_size: -; d_call: TRBD1; cdr3_nt: TGTGCCAGTAGTGAAGGGACAGGAGCCGGGAATCAGCCCCAGCATTTT; cdr3_aa: CASSEGTGAGNQPQHF
v_call: TRBV4-1; j_call: TRBJ1-3; clone_size: -; d_call: -; cdr3_nt: TGCGCCAGCAGCCGAGCCCCACTAGCGTCGGGGTCTGGAAACACCATATATTTT; cdr3_aa: CASSRAPLASGSGNTIYF
v_call: TRBV5-1; j_call: TRBJ2-1; clone_size: -; d_call: TRBD2; cdr3_nt: TGCGCCAGCAGCTTGACTAGCGGGGGACAATACAATGAGCAGTTCTTC; cdr3_aa: CASSLTSGGQYNEQFF
v_call: TRBV4-1; j_call: TRBJ1-1; clone_size: -; d_call: -; cdr3_nt: TGCGCCAGCAGCCCGGACAGCCTCATGAACACTGAAGCTTTCTTT; cdr3_aa: CASSPDSLMNTEAFF
v_call: TRBV4-3; j_call: TRBJ2-3; clone_size: -; d_call: TRBD1; cdr3_nt: TGCGCCAGCAGCCAAGAATTGGGACAGGGTAGAGATACGCAGTATTTT; cdr3_aa: CASSQELGQGRDTQYF
v_call: TRBV19; j_call: TRBJ1-1; clone_size: -; d_call: -; cdr3_nt: TGTGCCAGTAGTATTCTGGGGGCGGTCGCCACTGAAGCTTTCTTT; cdr3_aa: CASSILGAVATEAFF
v_call: TRBV5-8; j_call: TRBJ2-4; clone_size: -; d_call: TRBD1; cdr3_nt: TGTGCCAGCACCCTACGCCAGGGGGCGGACATTCAGTACTTC; cdr3_aa: CASTLRQGADIQYF
v_call: TRBV11-2; j_call: TRBJ1-2; clone_size: few; d_call: TRBD1; cdr3_nt: TGTGCCAGCAGCTTAGGAGGGACAGGGCACGGCTACACCTTC; cdr3_aa: CASSLGGTGHGYTF
v_call: TRBV5-1; j_call: TRBJ1-4; clone_size: -; d_call: -; cdr3_nt: TGCGCCAGCAGTAATCGACAGGTTAATGAAAAACTGTTTTTT; cdr3_aa: CASSNRQVNEKLFF
v_call: TRBV6-1; j_call: TRBJ1-1; clone_size: -; d_call: TRBD1; cdr3_nt: TGTGCCAGCAGTGGAACCCAGGGGGCGAGGGAAGCTTTCTTT; cdr3_aa: CASSGTQGAREAFF
v_call: TRBV28; j_call: TRBJ1-4; clone_size: -; d_call: -; cdr3_nt: TGTGCCAGCAGTTTACAGCAGGAAGAAAAACTGTTTTTT; cdr3_aa: CASSLQQEEKLFF
v_call: TRBV6-5; j_call: TRBJ2-7; clone_size: -; d_call: -; cdr3_nt: TGTGCCAGCGGAACCGGGACAACATACTACGAGCAGTACTTC; cdr3_aa: CASGTGTTYYEQYF
v_call: TRBV19; j_call: TRBJ2-2; clone_size: -; d_call: TRBD1; cdr3_nt: TGTGCCAGTAGCCAACGACAGGGATCGAACACCGGGGAGCTGTTTTTT; cdr3_aa: CASSQRQGSNTGELFF
v_call: TRBV11-2; j_call: TRBJ1-1; clone_size: -; d_call: -; cdr3_nt: TGTGCCAGCAGCTTAAAGGTGGACAGCTGGACTGAAGCTTTCTTT; cdr3_aa: CASSLKVDSWTEAFF
v_call: TRBV4-1; j_call: TRBJ1-5; clone_size: -; d_call: -; cdr3_nt: TGCGCCAGCAGCCAAGCCCTCCCTAGCAATCAGCCCCAGCATTTT; cdr3_aa: CASSQALPSNQPQHF
v_call: TRBV4-1; j_call: TRBJ2-1; clone_size: -; d_call: TRBD2; cdr3_nt: TGCGCCAGCAGCCAAGGGGGACTAGGGGCTGATGAGCAGTTCTTC; cdr3_aa: CASSQGGLGADEQFF
v_call: TRBV30; j_call: TRBJ1-1; clone_size: -; d_call: -; cdr3_nt: TGTGCCTGGAGTGTACCGGGGATGGCGAACACTGAAGCTTTCTTT; cdr3_aa: CAWSVPGMANTEAFF
v_call: TRBV4-1; j_call: TRBJ1-6; clone_size: -; d_call: -; cdr3_nt: TGCGCCAGCAGCCGTAGGATGTATGTGGCGGTCGTACCCCTCCACTTT; cdr3_aa: CASSRRMYVAVVPLHF
v_call: TRBV4-1; j_call: TRBJ1-1; clone_size: -; d_call: -; cdr3_nt: TGCGCCAGCAGCTCTCCAACCGGGGGGTTCGAAGCTTTCTTT; cdr3_aa: CASSSPTGGFEAFF
v_call: TRBV15; j_call: TRBJ1-4; clone_size: -; d_call: -; cdr3_nt: TGTGCCACCAGCCCGGGAATAGCTAATGAAAAACTGTTTTTT; cdr3_aa: CATSPGIANEKLFF
v_call: TRBV7-6; j_call: TRBJ2-1; clone_size: -; d_call: TRBD2; cdr3_nt: TGTGCCAGCAGCTTAGGCGGGGGGGCACCGAATGAGCAGTTCTTC; cdr3_aa: CASSLGGGAPNEQFF
v_call: TRBV28; j_call: TRBJ1-3; clone_size: few; d_call: -; cdr3_nt: TGTGCCAGCAGTTTATGGGCGCGGAGCTCTGGAAACACCATATATTTT; cdr3_aa: CASSLWARSSGNTIYF
v_call: TRBV25-1; j_call: TRBJ1-1; clone_size: -; d_call: -; cdr3_nt: TGTGCCAGCCTGGGGGCGCCGATGAACACTGAAGCTTTCTTT; cdr3_aa: CASLGAPMNTEAFF
v_call: TRBV28; j_call: TRBJ1-5; clone_size: -; d_call: TRBD1; cdr3_nt: TGTGCCAGCAGTTGGGACAGGGAGAAGCCCCAGCATTTT; cdr3_aa: CASSWDREKPQHF
v_call: TRBV28; j_call: TRBJ2-2; clone_size: -; d_call: -; cdr3_nt: TGTGCCAGCAGAGGCAGGGGGAACACCGGGGAGCTGTTTTTT; cdr3_aa: CASRGRGNTGELFF
v_call: TRBV19; j_call: TRBJ1-2; clone_size: -; d_call: -; cdr3_nt: TGTGCCAGTAGTATCCCGCCCAGGGGCCAAGGGTATGGCTACACCTTC; cdr3_aa: CASSIPPRGQGYGYTF
v_call: TRBV6-5; j_call: TRBJ2-1; clone_size: -; d_call: TRBD1; cdr3_nt: TGTGCCAGCAGTCCCGGGACAGATGTCTACAATGAGCAGTTCTTC; cdr3_aa: CASSPGTDVYNEQFF
v_call: TRBV28; j_call: TRBJ2-1; clone_size: -; d_call: -; cdr3_nt: TGTGCCAGCAGTGCCGCGGGGGCCGGACTGGATGAGCAGTTCTTC; cdr3_aa: CASSAAGAGLDEQFF
v_call: TRBV28; j_call: TRBJ2-7; clone_size: -; d_call: -; cdr3_nt: TGTGCCAGCAGTTTATTGGGGCCCATGTACGAGCAGTACTTC; cdr3_aa: CASSLLGPMYEQYF
v_call: TRBV2; j_call: TRBJ1-1; clone_size: once; d_call: -; cdr3_nt: TGTGCCAGCAGTGATTTGATTGGGGGGGTTGAAGCTTTCTTT; cdr3_aa: CASSDLIGGVEAFF
v_call: TRBV6-5; j_call: TRBJ1-2; clone_size: -; d_call: TRBD1; cdr3_nt: TGTGCCAGCAGAGACAGGGGGCTTAACTATGGCTACACCTTC; cdr3_aa: CASRDRGLNYGYTF
v_call: TRBV18; j_call: TRBJ1-1; clone_size: -; d_call: -; cdr3_nt: TGTGCCAGCTCATCTACGGACAGGAACACTGAAGCTTTCTTT; cdr3_aa: CASSSTDRNTEAFF
v_call: TRBV27; j_call: TRBJ1-5; clone_size: -; d_call: -; cdr3_nt: TGTGCCAGCAGTCCCCTAGGGGGCAATCAGCCCCAGCATTTT; cdr3_aa: CASSPLGGNQPQHF
v_call: TRBV28; j_call: TRBJ1-1; clone_size: -; d_call: -; cdr3_nt: TGTGCCAGCAGTTTAACGGGAGTAAGGACTGAAGCTTTCTTT; cdr3_aa: CASSLTGVRTEAFF
v_call: TRBV19; j_call: TRBJ2-3; clone_size: -; d_call: -; cdr3_nt: TGTGCCAGTAGTAGAAGATCTGGGGGCAGGGGGGACACAGATACGCAGTATTTT; cdr3_aa: CASSRRSGGRGDTDTQYF
v_call: TRBV10-3; j_call: TRBJ1-3; clone_size: -; d_call: -; cdr3_nt: TGTGCCATCAGTGCTCCAGTTCTTAACACCATATATTTT; cdr3_aa: CAISAPVLNTIYF
v_call: TRBV9; j_call: TRBJ2-5; clone_size: -; d_call: -; cdr3_nt: TGTGCCAGCAGCTTCGGAGAGACCCAGTACTTC; cdr3_aa: CASSFGETQYF
v_call: TRBV28; j_call: TRBJ2-1; clone_size: -; d_call: -; cdr3_nt: TGTGCCAGCAGTTTCCGGTATGAGCAGTTCTTC; cdr3_aa: CASSFRYEQFF
v_call: TRBV7-2; j_call: TRBJ2-7; clone_size: -; d_call: -; cdr3_nt: TGTGCCAGCAGCTTAGAGGCGGGGAGAACCTACGAGCAGTACTTC; cdr3_aa: CASSLEAGRTYEQYF
v_call: TRBV7-9; j_call: TRBJ1-5; clone_size: -; d_call: TRBD1; cdr3_nt: TGTGCCAGCAGCTTGGACAGGGTCAATCAGCCCCAGCATTTT; cdr3_aa: CASSLDRVNQPQHF
v_call: TRBV19; j_call: TRBJ2-3; clone_size: -; d_call: TRBD1; cdr3_nt: TGTGCCAGTAGCCGGGGACAGGGGATAGATACGCAGTATTTT; cdr3_aa: CASSRGQGIDTQYF
v_call: TRBV5-6; j_call: TRBJ2-1; clone_size: once; d_call: -; cdr3_nt: TGTGCCAGCAGCTTCGAGCTTTATGAGCAGTTCTTC; cdr3_aa: CASSFELYEQFF